This T cell receptor (beta chain) derives from a study of blood T cell repertoires in COVID-19. Whole-study context: Donors in the United States, Italy and Spain gave samples during acute or convalescent COVID-19. From T cells, B-cell-depleted T cells, or PBMCs came the material, which was cDNA or gDNA.

The CDR3 contains 15 residues. CDR1 LNHDA and CDR2 SQIVND come from the germline V gene (reference sequence). J gave up 6 bases and V 6 bases, and 10 bases lay outside the gene matches. Original handling: Cell counts per sample came from amplifying reference gene primers. Here immunoSEQ multiplex PCR was the method, and the copy in TCRdb shows in-frame clones only, minus some. V and J calls and clone size are those listed in that table; D and trimming were worked out from the DNA. The sample yields approximately 72,000 clones, less than 90% seen once. The chain uses TRBV19 and TRBJ2-1; 8 bases align to TRBD2. Material for sequencing was peripheral blood. This sequence originates from a woman aged 80 or over with acute or convalescent COVID-19. The CDR3 DNA is TGTGCCAGTAGGCAACCGGGACTAGAGTTCAATGAGCAGTTCTTC. It yields the protein CASRQPGLEFNEQFF.